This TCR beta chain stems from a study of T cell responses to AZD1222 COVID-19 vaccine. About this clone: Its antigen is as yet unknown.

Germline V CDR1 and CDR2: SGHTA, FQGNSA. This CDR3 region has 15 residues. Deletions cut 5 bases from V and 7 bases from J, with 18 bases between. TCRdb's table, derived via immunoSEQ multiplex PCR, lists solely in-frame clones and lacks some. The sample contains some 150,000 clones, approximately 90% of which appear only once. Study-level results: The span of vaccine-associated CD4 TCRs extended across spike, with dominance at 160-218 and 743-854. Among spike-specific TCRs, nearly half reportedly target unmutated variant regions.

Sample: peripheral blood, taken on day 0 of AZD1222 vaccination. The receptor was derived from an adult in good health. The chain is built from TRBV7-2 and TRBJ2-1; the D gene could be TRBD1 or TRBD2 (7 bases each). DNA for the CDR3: TGTGCCAGCAGCCCCAGGGGGGGGCTTCGGAATGAGCAGTTCTTC. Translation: CASSPRGGLRNEQFF.